The 15 T cell receptor beta chains in this list originate from one sample, sequenced in a study of T cell changes during pregnancy in multiple sclerosis. Method: immunoSEQ multiplex PCR; TCRdb's copy keeps in-frame clones and lacks some. The table records 85,000 to 100,000 clones, about 94% of them present only once. This material consisted of peripheral blood, taken after pregnancy. These receptors came from a female donor with multiple sclerosis, enrolled in a pregnancy study.

CDR3 nucleotide sequence: TGTGCCAGCTCACCACCGGGACAGGGGAATCAGCCCCAGCATTTT. Translating it yields CASSPPGQGNQPQHF. The chain has TRBV18 and TRBJ1-5; 10 bases are a match to TRBD1. The CDR3 is 15 residues long. The junction had 0 bases not matched to a gene; V was cut back by 0 bases and J by 4 bases. CDR1 is KGHSH, CDR2 LQKENI, per germline.

This clone has only one observation. The V and J genes are TRBV30 and TRBJ2-3; 9 nucleotides line up with TRBD2. The germline V gene encodes CDR1 GTSNPN and CDR2 SVGIG (reference sequence). V shed 2 bases, J shed 7 bases, and the junction held 7 bases outside the gene matches. This CDR3 is 14 amino acids long. This CDR3 is CAWSPLPSGNTQYF. In nucleotides, the CDR3 is TGTGCCTGGAGTCCCCTACCTAGCGGGAATACGCAGTATTTT.

V is TRBV18 and J is TRBJ2-5; D may be TRBD1 (5 bases). This CDR3 contains 14 residues. Per germline, CDR1 KGHSH and CDR2 LQKENI. The germline V and J ends were trimmed by 2 bases and 1 base, with 8 bases remaining between them. This chain's CDR3 is CASSPTGVQETQYF. The CDR3 coding sequence is TGTGCCAGCTCACCAACAGGAGTCCAAGAGACCCAGTACTTC.

The chain employs TRBV19 and TRBJ1-1; 7 bases agree with TRBD1. The germline CDR1 and CDR2 sequences are LNHDA and SQIVND (reference sequence). There are 14 residues in the CDR3. The V gene end was trimmed by 6 bases and the J gene end by 4 bases; junction bases not matched to a gene: 8. The CDR3 nucleotides are TGTGCCAGTAGAACAGACAGGGCTAGCACTGAAGCTTTCTTT. Protein sequence: CASRTDRASTEAFF.

This clone came up once. The rearrangement links TRBV30 to TRBJ2-3, with D perhaps matching TRBD2 (6 bases). Germline V gene data show CDR1 as GTSNPN and CDR2 as SVGIG (reference sequence). This CDR3 is built from 13 residues. Trimming left V 5 bases short and J 6 bases short, with 15 bases between. The CDR3 DNA sequence: TGTGCCTGGGGAGGGACTGTCGGGGATACGCAGTATTTT. Protein: CAWGGTVGDTQYF.

This sequence joins TRBV9 and TRBJ1-2; D is unresolved. The CDR3 totals 12 residues. With 3 bases removed from V and 2 bases from J, the gap between germline ends came to 5 bases. The germline gives CDR1 SGDLS, CDR2 YYNGEE. The CDR3 loop reads CASSALNYGYTF. Here the CDR3 DNA reads TGTGCCAGCAGCGCCCTGAACTATGGCTACACCTTC.

The chain uses TRBV11-2 and TRBJ1-2; 10 positions match TRBD1. Germline CDR1 reads SGHAT; CDR2 reads FQNNGV. The trim removed 5 bases at V and 6 bases at J, leaving 6 bases unmatched. This CDR3 spans 14 amino acids. CDR3 bases: TGTGCCAGCAGCATGTTGGGACAGGGGAATGGCTACACCTTC. Translation: CASSMLGQGNGYTF.

The gene calls are TRBV30 and TRBJ2-2; 13 nucleotides align to TRBD2. Unmatched junction bases numbered 8, after V lost 6 bases and J lost 7 bases. Germline V lookup: CDR1 GTSNPN, CDR2 SVGIG (reference sequence). This CDR3 spans 15 amino acids. In nucleotides, the CDR3 is TGTGCCTGTACTGGACTAGCGGGAGTACTCGGGGAGCTGTTTTTT. Protein product: CACTGLAGVLGELFF. The variable domain in full, with the rest retrieved from reference TRBV30 and TRBJ2-2, is SQTIHQWPATLVQPVGSPLSLECTVEGTSNPNLYWYRQAAGRGLQLLFYSVGIGQISSEVPQNLSASRPQDRQFILSSKKLLLSDSGFYLCACTGLAGVLGELFFGEGSRLTVL.

This clone was seen once. The CDR3 reads CASSVRSSSGNTIYF. As DNA, the CDR3 is TGCGCCAGCAGCGTGCGGTCCAGCTCTGGAAACACCATATATTTT. The J gene is TRBJ1-3, the V gene TRBV5-1; D remains unclear. Trimming removed 4 bases from V and 0 bases from J, with 11 bases in between. This CDR3 spans 15 amino acids. Germline CDR1 is SGHRS and CDR2 is YFSETQ.

This chain links TRBV5-4 with TRBJ2-3, with 7 bases lining up with TRBD2. This CDR3 comprises 17 residues. The germline V gene has CDR1 SGHNT and CDR2 YYREEE (reference sequence). The J segment lost 3 bases and the V segment lost 4 bases, leaving 14 bases of the junction unmatched. The CDR3 region is CASSPGRAGRVTDTQYF. CDR3 DNA sequence: TGTGCCAGCAGCCCCGGAAGAGCGGGAAGGGTAACAGATACGCAGTATTTT.

The chain uses TRBV11-2 and TRBJ2-6; D gene uncertain. The germline V gene encodes CDR1 SGHAT and CDR2 FQNNGV. The CDR3 sequence is 14 residues long. Trimming took off 5 bases at V and 3 bases at J, with 8 bases between the two ends. Written as DNA, the CDR3 is TGTGCCAGCAGCCCCCTCCGTGGGGCCAACGTCCTGACTTTC. It translates to CASSPLRGANVLTF.

This clone was found once. The chain employs TRBV4-2 and TRBJ2-1; 7 positions match TRBD2. The V gene's germline CDR1 is LGHNA and CDR2 YNFKEQ. Trimming at V came to 2 bases and at J to 3 bases, leaving 7 bases not matched to a gene. The CDR3 sequence is 16 residues long. This CDR3 is CASSQQLGEGYNEQFF. The CDR3 DNA reads as TGTGCCAGCAGCCAACAACTGGGGGAGGGCTACAATGAGCAGTTCTTC.

This sequence joins TRBV7-9 and TRBJ2-7, with 8 bases aligning to TRBD1. V was clipped by 5 bases and J by 6 bases; unmatched bases: 3. Germline V lookup: CDR1 SEHNR, CDR2 FQNEAQ (reference sequence). CDR3 length: 12 amino acids. The CDR3 DNA is TGTGCCAGCAGCCAGGGGGCGGGCGAGCAGTACTTC. Translating it yields CASSQGAGEQYF. Full variable domain (rest looked up from reference TRBV7-9 and TRBJ2-7): DTGVSQNPRHKITKRGQNVTFRCDPISEHNRLYWYRQTLGQGPEFLTYFQNEAQLEKSRLLSDRFSAERPKGSFSTLEIQRTEQGDSAMYLCASSQGAGEQYFGPGTRLTVT.

The chain combines TRBV5-4 with TRBJ1-2; TRBD1 might be the D (5 bases). This CDR3 is 13 amino acids long. V lost 5 bases, J lost 4 bases, and 12 bases lay in between. The germline V gene has CDR1 SGHNT and CDR2 YYREEE (reference sequence). CDR3 in amino acids: CASRLVGVYGYTF. The DNA for the CDR3 is TGTGCCAGCAGACTGGTAGGGGTCTATGGCTACACCTTC.

The J gene is TRBJ2-1, the V gene TRBV4-3; TRBD2 matches at 9 bases. CDR1 LGHNA and CDR2 YSLEER come from the germline V gene. V shed 4 bases, J shed 9 bases, and the junction held 7 bases outside the gene matches. This CDR3 is 14 amino acids long. The CDR3 DNA reads TGCGCCAGCAGCCTTAGCGGGAGTTACGGTGAGCAGTTCTTC. Protein product: CASSLSGSYGEQFF.